The T cell receptor (beta chain) under discussion was sequenced for a study of Graves' ophthalmopathy and Graves' hyperthyroidism. Study-wide findings and caveats: The model reached 70.59% sensitivity and about 72% specificity for predicting ophthalmopathy progression. Most expanded thyroid clonotypes above 0.001 frequency also appeared in blood.

Looked up from germline, CDR1 is SGHAT and CDR2 is FQNNGV. This CDR3 is built from 14 residues. V was pared by 8 bases and J by 0 bases, with 11 bases between. As regards this clonotype: Its antigen is undetermined.

Investigators amplified TCR beta CDR3 regions from RNA transcripts. Amplification began with first-round RT-PCR using HTBI primers, then second-round multiplex PCR was performed. TCRdb used MiXCR to reprocess the multiplex PCR reads, holding one entry per CDR3 protein. The sample records 580,000 or so distinct CDR3 sequences, approximately 35% being singletons. The rearrangement uses TRBV11-2 and TRBJ1-5; D unresolved. The TCR was taken from an adult man with Graves' hyperthyroidism. The sequencing sample was made of peripheral blood or thyroid tissue (not recorded which). The CDR3 region has the DNA TGTGCCAGCGCTATGACGGATAGCAATCAGCCCCAGCATTTT. This sequence encodes CASAMTDSNQPQHF.